The 24 T cell receptor beta chains in this list originate from one sample, sequenced in a study of graft-versus-host responses after intestinal transplantation. TCRdb's table, derived via immunoSEQ multiplex PCR, lists solely in-frame clones and lacks some. The sample has 95,000 to 100,000 clones; around 88% are singletons. Source: PBMCs, taken 255 days after intestinal transplant. These receptors were obtained from a human patient who received an intestinal transplant, so some T cells may come from the graft donor.

The chain uses TRBV6-6 and TRBJ1-1; D may be TRBD1 (5 bases). This CDR3 has 15 residues. V was cut by 1 base and J by 0 bases, with 9 bases left in between. Germline lookup yields CDR1 MNHNY and CDR2 SVGAGI (reference sequence). The CDR3 here is CASSYLRGVNTEAFF. The CDR3 nucleotides are TGTGCCAGCAGTTACTTACGAGGGGTGAACACTGAAGCTTTCTTT.

J is TRBJ1-5 and V is TRBV21-1; TRBD1 was called by the table and not checked on the DNA. TRBV21-1 is a known pseudogene. The CDR3 spans 13 residues. The CDR3 loop reads CASRDTGAQPQHF. The CDR3 DNA sequence: TGTGCCAGCAGGGACACAGGGGCGCAGCCCCAGCATTTT.

The chain has TRBV7-9 and TRBJ1-6; D call uncertain. Trimming shortened V by 6 bases and J by 5 bases, and 11 bases separated the two germline ends. CDR1 is SEHNR and CDR2 is FQNEAQ in the germline V gene (reference sequence). The CDR3 loop spans 14 amino acids. CDR3 protein: CASSYDGNNSPLHF. The CDR3 nucleotides read TGTGCCAGCAGTTACGACGGGAATAATTCACCCCTCCACTTT.

The chain joins TRBV10-2 to TRBJ2-3, with D perhaps TRBD1 (7 bases). This CDR3 is built from 17 residues. Germline CDR1 WSHSY, CDR2 SAAADI. Trimming left V 0 bases short and J 4 bases short, with 17 bases between. CDR3 nucleotide sequence: TGCGCCAGCAGTGAGTCGAGGAGGGGGCGTGGCGCAGATACGCAGTATTTT. This encodes CASSESRRGRGADTQYF.

V and J are TRBV6-5 and TRBJ2-2; D possibly matches TRBD1 or TRBD2 (5 bases each). The V gene's germline CDR1 is MNHEY and CDR2 SVGAGI. The length of the CDR3 is 14 residues. V gave up 2 bases and J gave up 6 bases, with 10 bases separating them. CDR3 protein: CASSYRGPSGELFF. The CDR3, as DNA: TGTGCCAGCAGTTACCGGGGCCCCTCCGGGGAGCTGTTTTTT.

V and J are TRBV5-6 and TRBJ1-1; maybe TRBD1 (6 bases). The germline V gene has CDR1 SGHDT and CDR2 YYEEEE. Trimming stripped 2 bases from V and 1 base from J, with 9 bases between. The CDR3 runs to 14 residues. This CDR3 reads CASSFGTPNTEAFF. The CDR3 DNA reads TGTGCCAGCAGCTTCGGGACACCGAACACTGAAGCTTTCTTT.

On this clone itself: Other DNA variants within this sample encode the same CDR3. V is TRBV27 and J is TRBJ2-1; D might be TRBD1 or TRBD2, each matching 5 bases. The CDR3 extends over 13 amino acids. Trimming left V 4 bases short and J 1 base short, with 5 bases between. From germline, CDR1 is MNHEY and CDR2 SMNVEV (reference sequence). CDR3 region: CASSWGSYNEQFF. In nucleotides, the CDR3 is TGTGCCAGCAGTTGGGGGTCCTACAATGAGCAGTTCTTC.

This rearrangement joins TRBV5-6 to TRBJ1-5, with a weak D call TRBD1 (6 bases). Germline V gene sequence: CDR1 SGHDT, CDR2 YYEEEE. The CDR3 consists of 16 residues. The germline V and J ends were trimmed by 4 bases and 2 bases, with 16 bases remaining between them. The CDR3, as DNA: TGTGCCAGCAGCCTCCGGACAGAGGGGGGCAATCAGCCCCAGCATTTT. Translated, it gives CASSLRTEGGNQPQHF. Complete variable domain (other parts from reference TRBV5-6 and TRBJ1-5): DAGVTQSPTHLIKTRGQQVTLRCSPKSGHDTVSWYQQALGQGPQFIFQYYEEEERQRGNFPDRFSGHQFPNYSSELNVNALLLGDSALYLCASSLRTEGGNQPQHFGDGTRLSIL.

This CDR3 reads CASSLGLAGVSHEQFF. CDR3 coding DNA: TGTGCCAGCAGCTTAGGGCTAGCGGGAGTTTCCCATGAGCAGTTCTTC. The chain links TRBV7-2 to TRBJ2-1; TRBD2 agrees at 10 bases. The CDR3 runs 16 residues. The V gene's germline CDR1 is SGHTA and CDR2 FQGNSA. Trimming at V came to 1 base and at J to 8 bases, leaving 8 bases not matched to a gene.

V is TRBV10-2 and J is TRBJ2-1; 8 bases are a match to TRBD2. Germline-derived CDR1 and CDR2 are WSHSY and SAAADI. V shed 5 bases, J shed 4 bases, and the junction held 7 bases outside the gene matches. This CDR3 has 15 amino acids. The CDR3 bases are TGCGCCAGCAGTCCCTCCGGGGGGGCGTACAATGAGCAGTTCTTC. This encodes CASSPSGGAYNEQFF.

On this clone: A read error may produce the germline difference seen at one junction end. This chain uses TRBV7-7 with TRBJ2-5, with unresolved D. Gene TRBJ2-7 matches the end of the DNA better, so the J call may be wrong. Germline V lookup: CDR1 SSHAT, CDR2 FNYEAQ (reference sequence). This CDR3 has 13 amino acids. This CDR3 is CASSLGPTHEQYF. In DNA form, the CDR3 reads TGTGCTAGCAGCTTAGGCCCTACCCACGAGCAGTACTTC.

This clone came up once. Written as DNA, the CDR3 is TGTGCCAGCAGTGGGGAACTAGCGGGGGGCCCCTTATCGTGGGATACGCAGTATTTT. Translated: CASSGELAGGPLSWDTQYF. The V and J genes are TRBV27 and TRBJ2-3; 12 bases fit TRBD2. Germline-derived CDR1 and CDR2 are MNHEY and SMNVEV (reference sequence). J gave up 6 bases and V 5 bases, and 18 bases lay outside the gene matches. CDR3 length equals 19 residues.

The chain couples TRBV28 to TRBJ1-5; D gene ambiguous. The CDR3 loop spans 16 amino acids. Looked up from germline, CDR1 is MDHEN and CDR2 is SYDVKM. The germline V and J ends were trimmed by 1 base and 0 bases, with 10 bases remaining between them. CDR3 loop: CASSLFRQISNQPQHF. The CDR3 coding sequence is TGTGCCAGCAGTTTATTTCGGCAGATTAGCAATCAGCCCCAGCATTTT. The variable domain in full, with the rest retrieved from reference TRBV28 and TRBJ1-5, is DVKVTQSSRYLVKRTGEKVFLECVQDMDHENMFWYRQDPGLGLRLIYFSYDVKMKEKGDIPEGYSVSREKKERFSLILESASTNQTSMYLCASSLFRQISNQPQHFGDGTRLSIL.

This clone was counted once. J is TRBJ2-6 and V is TRBV4-3; D is uncertain. The CDR3 is 15 residues long. V was shortened by 4 bases and J by 4 bases, with 11 bases between the two germline ends. Germline V gene data show CDR1 as LGHNA and CDR2 as YSLEER. As DNA, the CDR3 is TGCGCCAGCAGCCCTGGTAGGTTAGGGGCCAACGTCCTGACTTTC. The encoded protein is CASSPGRLGANVLTF.

The gene calls are TRBV4-1 and TRBJ1-5; weak D call: TRBD1 (5 bases). Germline values: CDR1 MGHRA, CDR2 YSYEKL. Between the trimmed V and J ends, which lost 1 base and 3 bases, there was a span of 10 bases. This CDR3 has 15 amino acids. In DNA, the CDR3 is TGCGCCAGCAGCCAAGGAGACAGCTACAATCAGCCCCAGCATTTT. Its translation is CASSQGDSYNQPQHF.

V and J are TRBV4-1 and TRBJ1-4; no clear D gene. The CDR3 contains 16 residues. Germline CDR1 and CDR2: MGHRA and YSYEKL. Between the trimmed V and J ends, which lost 1 base and 4 bases, there was a span of 13 bases. DNA for the CDR3: TGCGCCAGCAGCCAAGTGGAACGGCAGTTTAATGAAAAACTGTTTTTT. Translation: CASSQVERQFNEKLFF.

The chain joins TRBV27 to TRBJ1-1; D is ambiguous. V was clipped by 6 bases and J by 1 base, with 15 bases between them. Germline V CDR1 and CDR2: MNHEY, SMNVEV (reference sequence). This CDR3 comprises 15 residues. Here the CDR3 reads CASSFIDSQNTEAFF. In DNA form, the CDR3 reads TGTGCCAGCAGCTTTATCGATTCGCAGAACACTGAAGCTTTCTTT.

The V call is TRBV7-3, the J call TRBJ2-3; D is unresolved. The CDR3 contains 15 residues. The germline V gene encodes CDR1 SGHTA and CDR2 FQGTGA. The V end lost 1 base, the J end lost 1 base, and 9 bases lay between the germline ends. CDR3 region: CASSLIPQGTDTQYF. The CDR3 bases are TGTGCCAGCAGCTTAATCCCCCAGGGCACAGATACGCAGTATTTT.

This chain uses TRBV11-2 with TRBJ1-1; D remains ambiguous. The CDR3 is made up of 12 amino acids. The V gene lost 4 bases and the J gene lost 5 bases, with 8 bases spanning the gap. Germline-derived CDR1 and CDR2 are SGHAT and FQNNGV. CDR3 amino acids: CASSSEGTEAFF. Here the CDR3 DNA reads TGTGCCAGCAGCTCCGAGGGAACTGAAGCTTTCTTT.

This chain connects TRBV2 to TRBJ2-5; D is ambiguous. The CDR3 loop spans 13 amino acids. Germline-derived CDR1 and CDR2 are SNHLY and FYNNEI. V was pared by 4 bases and J by 1 base, with 7 bases between. CDR3 sequence (DNA): TGTGCCAGCAGTGGAGAATTCCAAGAGACCCAGTACTTC. This encodes CASSGEFQETQYF. The variable domain in full, with the rest retrieved from reference TRBV2 and TRBJ2-5, is EPEVTQTPSHQVTQMGQEVILRCVPISNHLYFYWYRQILGQKVEFLVSFYNNEISEKSEIFDDQFSVERPDGSNFTLKIRSTKLEDSAMYFCASSGEFQETQYFGPGTRLLVL.

The CDR3 DNA reads TGTGCCAGCAGTTCCGGGGAGGGGAGTATCGGGGAGCTGTTTTTT. Protein: CASSSGEGSIGELFF. The chain recombines TRBV27 with TRBJ2-2, with 7 bases identical to TRBD2. With V trimmed by 4 bases and J by 7 bases, 9 bases remained unmatched. Germline lookup yields CDR1 MNHEY and CDR2 SMNVEV (reference sequence). The CDR3 is 15 residues long.

This clone was counted a few times. The rearrangement joins TRBV28 to TRBJ1-4; D is perhaps TRBD1 (5 bases). The V gene lost 10 bases and the J gene lost 5 bases, with 17 bases spanning the gap. CDR1 and CDR2 from the germline V gene are MDHEN and SYDVKM. The CDR3 is 14 amino acids. CDR3 protein: CAIQPGQANEKLFF. CDR3 bases: TGTGCCATCCAACCGGGGCAGGCAAATGAAAAACTGTTTTTT.

The chain links TRBV15 to TRBJ1-5, with D possibly matching TRBD1 (6 bases). The length of the CDR3 is 17 residues. Germline values: CDR1 LNHNV, CDR2 YYDKDF (reference sequence). Deletions cut 1 base from V and 4 bases from J, with 17 bases between. CDR3 DNA sequence: TGTGCCACCAGCAGAGGCAGCAACAGGGAAATTAATCAGCCCCAGCATTTT. This sequence encodes CATSRGSNREINQPQHF.

The chain joins TRBV28 to TRBJ2-4, with D possibly TRBD1 on 6 matching bases. The germline V gene encodes CDR1 MDHEN and CDR2 SYDVKM. The length of the CDR3 is 13 residues. Trimming shortened V by 5 bases and J by 5 bases, and 10 bases separated the two germline ends. This CDR3 is CASSPWTENIQYF. CDR3 nucleotides: TGTGCCAGCAGTCCCTGGACAGAAAACATTCAGTACTTC.